This note documents a single T cell receptor (beta chain) sequence. The antigen is not known. This CDR3 has 15 amino acids. Trimming took 3 bases from V and 1 from J, leaving 11 bases between them. Germline values: CDR1 MRHNA, CDR2 SNTAGT. Measured with immunoSEQ multiplex PCR; TCRdb has only the in-frame clones, and not every one. The sample holds some 60,000 clones, approximately 96% seen once. The sample belongs to a study of cytomegalovirus exposure and HLA in healthy donors. Study-level findings and limits: In the roughly 120 validation repertoires, a later analysis found that first-cohort TCR clusters tended to co-occur.

This rearrangement joins TRBV6-4 to TRBJ2-3; D perhaps matches TRBD1 (6 bases). This TCR was sampled from a man aged 18 to 35 in good health and CMV-seronegative. The sequencing sample was made of PBMCs. CDR3 bases: TGTGCCAGCAGTGAAGGGGGATCTGGCACAGATACGCAGTATTTT. This sequence encodes CASSEGGSGTDTQYF.